This T cell receptor (beta chain) was recorded in a study of CD4 T cells in relation to SARS-CoV-2 and coronaviruses. About the study: Shared crossreactive spike epitopes were mapped to their HLA restriction.

The CDR3 length is 15 residues. The germline gives CDR1 LGHNA, CDR2 YSLEER. V was cut by 0 bases and J by 6 bases, with 15 bases left in between. Only in-frame clones appear in the TCRdb table, and some are missing; sequencing was by immunoSEQ multiplex PCR. The sample gives about 17,000 clones, about four fifths of which show up once; approximately 11% is in the top ten. This clone was seen a single time. Antigen specificity is unknown. Before the COVID-19 pandemic, during about 2010-2018, CD4+ T cells were taken from unexposed donors. Isolation of CD4+ T cells took place after less than twelve days in culture. As cell numbers allowed, unexposed-donor CD4+ T cells faced SARS-CoV-2 S/N and four cold-coronavirus spikes.

The chain combines TRBV4-3 with TRBJ2-7, with D hard to call. The material sequenced was CD4+ T cells from PBMCs, cultured in vitro. This receptor was taken from a human donor in good health. The CDR3, as DNA: TGCGCCAGCAGCCAAGAGGCAGGCACCAGAGGCGAGCAGTACTTC. Its translation is CASSQEAGTRGEQYF.